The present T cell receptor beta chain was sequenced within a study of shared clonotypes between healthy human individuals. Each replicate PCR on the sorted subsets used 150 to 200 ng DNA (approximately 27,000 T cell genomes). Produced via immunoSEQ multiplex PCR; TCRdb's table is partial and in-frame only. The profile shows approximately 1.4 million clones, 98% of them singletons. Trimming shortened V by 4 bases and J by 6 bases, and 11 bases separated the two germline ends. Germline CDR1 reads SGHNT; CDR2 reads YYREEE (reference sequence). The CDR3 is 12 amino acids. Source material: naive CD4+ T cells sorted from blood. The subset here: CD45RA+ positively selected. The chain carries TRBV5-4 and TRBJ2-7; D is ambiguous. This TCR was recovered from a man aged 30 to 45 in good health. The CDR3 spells CASSVISSEQYF. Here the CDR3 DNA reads TGTGCCAGCAGCGTGATCAGCTCCGAGCAGTACTTC.